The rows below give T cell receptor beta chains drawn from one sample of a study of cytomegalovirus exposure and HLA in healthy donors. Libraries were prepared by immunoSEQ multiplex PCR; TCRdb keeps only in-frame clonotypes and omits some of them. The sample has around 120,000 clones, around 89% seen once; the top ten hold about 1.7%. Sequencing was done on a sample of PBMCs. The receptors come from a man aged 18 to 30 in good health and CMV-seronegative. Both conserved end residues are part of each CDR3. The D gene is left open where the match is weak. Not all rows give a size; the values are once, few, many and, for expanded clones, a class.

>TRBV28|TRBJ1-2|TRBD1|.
CASSETTGVRSGYTF
TGTGCCAGCAGTGAAACGACAGGGGTTCGGAGTGGCTACACCTTC
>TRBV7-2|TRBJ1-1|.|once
CASSSDGGSTEAFF
TGTGCCAGCAGTTCGGACGGGGGAAGCACTGAAGCTTTCTTT
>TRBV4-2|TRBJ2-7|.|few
CASSQDRGSTHNEQYF
TGTGCCAGCAGCCAAGATCGGGGTTCTACCCATAACGAGCAGTACTTC
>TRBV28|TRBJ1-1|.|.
CASSLTGFNTEAFF
TGTGCCAGCAGTTTAACAGGCTTTAACACTGAAGCTTTCTTT
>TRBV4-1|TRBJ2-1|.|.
CASSKGDTRGYNEQFF
TGCGCCAGCAGCAAAGGGGACACACGGGGTTACAATGAGCAGTTCTTC
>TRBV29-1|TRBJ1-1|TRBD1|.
CSVGQGFFAEAFF
TGCAGCGTTGGACAGGGTTTCTTTGCTGAAGCTTTCTTT
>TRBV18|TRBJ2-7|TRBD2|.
CASSLSGSLQYEQYF
TGTGCCAGCTCATTGAGCGGGAGTCTTCAATACGAGCAGTACTTC
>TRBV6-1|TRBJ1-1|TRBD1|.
CASSTGGLAFF
TGTGCCAGCAGTACAGGGGGTTTAGCTTTCTTT
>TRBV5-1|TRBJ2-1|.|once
CASSSDTYPNEQFF
TGCGCCAGCAGTTCGGACACGTACCCCAATGAGCAGTTCTTC
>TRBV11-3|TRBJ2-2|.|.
CASSPRRGTGELFF
TGTGCCAGCAGCCCCCGTAGGGGGACCGGGGAGCTGTTTTTT
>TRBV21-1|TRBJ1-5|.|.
CASSKKWTGPGSNQPQHF
TGTGCCAGCAGCAAAAAGTGGACAGGACCTGGGAGCAATCAGCCCCAGCATTTT
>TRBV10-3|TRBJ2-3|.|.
CAISESIGQSTDTQYF
TGTGCCATCAGTGAGTCGATTGGACAGAGCACAGATACGCAGTATTTT
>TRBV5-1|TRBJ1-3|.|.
CASSFSGTSGNTIYF
TGCGCCAGCAGCTTTAGCGGGACGTCTGGAAACACCATATATTTT
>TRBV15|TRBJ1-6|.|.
CATSGASSSPLHF
TGTGCCACCAGCGGAGCTTCTAGTTCACCCCTCCACTTT
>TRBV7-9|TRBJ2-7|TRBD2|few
CAGAPGTTYEQYF
TGTGCCGGGGCCCCCGGGACTACCTACGAGCAGTACTTC
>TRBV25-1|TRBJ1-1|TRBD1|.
CASRDRGLDTEAFF
TGTGCCAGCAGGGACAGGGGCTTGGACACTGAAGCTTTCTTT
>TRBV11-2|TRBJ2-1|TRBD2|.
CASSLLAGLVVDEQFF
TGTGCCAGCAGCTTACTAGCGGGACTAGTGGTGGATGAGCAGTTCTTC
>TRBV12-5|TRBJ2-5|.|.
CASGLVLGGGGETQYF
TGTGCTAGTGGTTTGGTACTTGGGGGAGGGGGAGAGACCCAGTACTTC
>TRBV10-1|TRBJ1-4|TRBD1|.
CASSESTGLGKLFF
TGCGCCAGCAGTGAGTCGACAGGGCTGGGGAAACTGTTTTTT
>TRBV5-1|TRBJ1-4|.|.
CASSSQVSSGEKLFF
TGCGCCAGCAGCTCCCAGGTCTCCTCCGGTGAAAAACTGTTTTTT
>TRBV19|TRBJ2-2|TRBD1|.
CASRTGANTGELFF
TGTGCCAGTAGGACAGGGGCGAACACCGGGGAGCTGTTTTTT
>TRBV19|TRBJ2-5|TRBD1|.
CASTAWGQGARETQYF
TGTGCCAGTACCGCCTGGGGGCAGGGGGCTCGGGAGACCCAGTACTTC
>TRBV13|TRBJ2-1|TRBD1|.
CASSWTGASYNEQFF
TGTGCCAGCAGCTGGACAGGGGCGTCCTACAATGAGCAGTTCTTC
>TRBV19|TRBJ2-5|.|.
CASSKGSPQETQYF
TGTGCCAGTAGTAAGGGGTCGCCCCAAGAGACCCAGTACTTC
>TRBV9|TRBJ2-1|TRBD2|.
CASSVEISGEYNEQFF
TGTGCCAGCAGCGTAGAAATTAGCGGGGAATACAATGAGCAGTTCTTC
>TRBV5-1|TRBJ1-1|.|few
CASSRDLGTEAFF
TGCGCCAGCAGCAGGGACTTGGGCACTGAAGCTTTCTTT
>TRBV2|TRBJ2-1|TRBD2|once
CASSESSGGARDEQFF
TGTGCCAGCAGTGAGTCCAGCGGGGGGGCTCGCGATGAGCAGTTCTTC
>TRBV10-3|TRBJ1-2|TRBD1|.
CAISRGTDHGYTF
TGTGCCATCAGTCGGGGGACAGATCATGGCTACACCTTC
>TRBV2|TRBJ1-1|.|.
CARGQTNTEAFF
TGTGCCAGAGGACAGACGAACACTGAAGCTTTCTTT
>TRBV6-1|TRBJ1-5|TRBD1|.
CASSEGQGAWQPQHF
TGTGCCAGCAGTGAAGGACAGGGGGCTTGGCAGCCCCAGCATTTT
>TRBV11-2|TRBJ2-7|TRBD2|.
CASSPAGTSSYEQYF
TGTGCCAGCAGCCCCGCCGGGACTAGCTCCTACGAGCAGTACTTC
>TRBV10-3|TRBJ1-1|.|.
CAISQNQNTEAFF
TGTGCCATCAGTCAGAATCAGAACACTGAAGCTTTCTTT
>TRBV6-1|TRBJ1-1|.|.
CASSEDEVTGEAFF
TGTGCCAGCAGTGAAGATGAGGTAACGGGTGAAGCTTTCTTT
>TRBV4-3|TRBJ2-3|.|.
CASSQDRAGVDTQYF
TGCGCCAGCAGCCAAGATCGGGCAGGGGTAGATACGCAGTATTTT
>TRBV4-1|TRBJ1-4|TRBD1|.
CASSQTGATNEKLFF
TGCGCCAGCAGCCAAACAGGGGCAACTAATGAAAAACTGTTTTTT
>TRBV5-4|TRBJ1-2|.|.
CASSSEDLPYGYTF
TGTGCCAGCAGCTCGGAGGACCTCCCCTATGGCTACACCTTC
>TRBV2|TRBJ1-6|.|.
CASSEARTLNSPLHF
TGTGCCAGCAGTGAAGCGCGGACATTGAATTCACCCCTCCACTTT
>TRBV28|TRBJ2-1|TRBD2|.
CASSLLAGGPGQFF
TGTGCCAGCAGTTTGCTAGCGGGGGGGCCCGGGCAGTTCTTC
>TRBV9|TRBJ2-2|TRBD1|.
CASSGTGGNTGELFF
TGTGCCAGCAGCGGGACAGGGGGGAACACCGGGGAGCTGTTTTTT
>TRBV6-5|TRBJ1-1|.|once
CASSTRTGGPEAFF
TGTGCCAGCAGCACTAGAACCGGGGGACCTGAAGCTTTCTTT
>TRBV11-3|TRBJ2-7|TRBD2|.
CASSLDREAAEQYF
TGTGCCAGCAGCTTAGACCGGGAGGCGGCTGAGCAGTACTTC
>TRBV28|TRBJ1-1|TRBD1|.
CASIRDRGRANTEAFF
TGTGCCAGCATCCGGGACAGGGGGCGGGCGAACACTGAAGCTTTCTTT
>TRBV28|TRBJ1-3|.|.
CASSGTPSGNTIYF
TGTGCCAGCAGTGGGACACCCTCTGGAAACACCATATATTTT
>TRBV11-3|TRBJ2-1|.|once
CASSFTLPTYNEQFF
TGTGCCAGCAGCTTCACCCTACCTACGTACAATGAGCAGTTCTTC